Each of the 28 T cell receptor beta chains below was sequenced from the same sample in a study of blood T cell repertoires in COVID-19. Only in-frame clones appear in the TCRdb table, and some are missing; sequencing was by immunoSEQ multiplex PCR. The sample has 130,000 to 150,000 clones; 84% are singletons. The material sequenced was peripheral blood. All receptors come from a human donor in a cohort sampled during active COVID-19.

V usage is TRBV15 and J usage is TRBJ1-1, with a weak D call TRBD1 (5 bases). Trimming left V 2 bases short and J 2 bases short, with 12 bases between. This CDR3 spans 15 amino acids. Germline lookup yields CDR1 LNHNV and CDR2 YYDKDF (reference sequence). As DNA, the CDR3 is TGTGCCACCAGCAGAAAAGGGGCCGGTAACACTGAAGCTTTCTTT. It is translated as CATSRKGAGNTEAFF.

The chain is built from TRBV9 and TRBJ2-3; 7 bases are shared with TRBD2. J was trimmed by 0 bases and V by 6 bases; bases with no gene match: 4. The length of the CDR3 is 14 residues. Germline V gene sequence: CDR1 SGDLS, CDR2 YYNGEE. In DNA form, the CDR3 reads TGTGCCAGCACTACGGGGGGAAGCACAGATACGCAGTATTTT. Protein product: CASTTGGSTDTQYF. The full variable domain, in which reference TRBV9 and TRBJ2-3 provide the parts outside the CDR3, is DSGVTQTPKHLITATGQRVTLRCSPRSGDLSVYWYQQSLDQGLQFLIQYYNGEERAKGNILERFSAQQFPDLHSELNLSSLELGDSALYFCASTTGGSTDTQYFGPGTRLTVL.

The chain has TRBV15 and TRBJ1-2; 9 bases line up with TRBD1. This CDR3 comprises 17 residues. Trimming cost V 0 bases and J 5 bases; bases outside gene matches: 10. In germline, CDR1 is LNHNV, CDR2 YYDKDF (reference sequence). The CDR3 spells CATSRDYTGGERYGYTF. CDR3 DNA: TGTGCCACCAGCAGAGATTATACAGGGGGCGAAAGGTATGGCTACACCTTC.

This clone was found a few times. This sequence joins TRBV4-2 and TRBJ2-1, with a weak D call TRBD2 (6 bases). V gave up 2 bases and J gave up 8 bases, with 19 bases separating them. CDR1 is LGHNA, CDR2 YNFKEQ, per germline. This CDR3 has 16 amino acids. The CDR3 reads CASSQLEREPMDEQFF. The CDR3 DNA reads TGTGCCAGCAGCCAATTAGAACGGGAGCCAATGGATGAGCAGTTCTTC.

This rearrangement joins TRBV7-9 to TRBJ2-7; TRBD2 matches at 9 bases. The V gene end was trimmed by 5 bases and the J gene end by 3 bases; junction bases not matched to a gene: 5. Germline V lookup: CDR1 SEHNR, CDR2 FQNEAQ (reference sequence). The CDR3 loop spans 14 amino acids. The CDR3 reads CASSPGTSSYEQYF. The CDR3 bases are TGTGCCAGCAGCCCTGGGACTAGCAGCTACGAGCAGTACTTC.

This chain links TRBV7-2 with TRBJ1-3; D remains ambiguous. Germline V gene sequence: CDR1 SGHTA, CDR2 FQGNSA. Trimming cost V 3 bases and J 0 bases, with 9 bases left between them. The CDR3 sequence is 15 residues long. The CDR3 bases are TGTGCCAGCAGCTTCTCGTTACTCTCTGGAAACACCATATATTTT. Amino acid sequence: CASSFSLLSGNTIYF. The full variable domain, its missing parts supplied by reference TRBV7-2 and TRBJ1-3, is GAGVSQSPSNKVTEKGKDVELRCDPISGHTALYWYRQSLGQGLEFLIYFQGNSAPDKSGLPSDRFSAERTGGSVSTLTIQRTQQEDSAVYLCASSFSLLSGNTIYFGEGSWLTVV.

The chain has TRBV11-2 and TRBJ2-1, with D uncertain. Germline V gene lookup returns CDR1 SGHAT and CDR2 FQNNGV. CDR3 length: 11 residues. Trimming took off 4 bases at V and 9 bases at J, with 7 bases between the two ends. CDR3 bases: TGTGCCAGCAGCTCATCGGGTGAGCAGTTCTTC. Translated: CASSSSGEQFF.

The chain carries TRBV19 and TRBJ1-1; possible D gene TRBD1, 6 bases. With 7 bases removed from V and 2 bases from J, the gap between germline ends came to 14 bases. CDR1 and CDR2 (germline): LNHDA, SQIVND (reference sequence). The CDR3 runs to 14 residues. This CDR3 is CASTAFRGNTEAFF. CDR3 nucleotide sequence: TGTGCCAGTACCGCTTTCAGGGGCAACACTGAAGCTTTCTTT.

The J gene is TRBJ2-3, the V gene TRBV7-2, with D possibly TRBD2 on 5 matching bases. The CDR3 runs 17 residues. The V and J ends lost 6 bases and 0 bases respectively, with 19 bases between them. In germline, CDR1 is SGHTA, CDR2 FQGNSA. CDR3 in DNA: TGTGCCAGCAGTCCGACCCTAACTAGGCCCAGCACAGATACGCAGTATTTT. It translates to CASSPTLTRPSTDTQYF. The complete variable domain, with remaining parts taken from reference TRBV7-2 and TRBJ2-3, reads GAGVSQSPSNKVTEKGKDVELRCDPISGHTALYWYRQSLGQGLEFLIYFQGNSAPDKSGLPSDRFSAERTGGSVSTLTIQRTQQEDSAVYLCASSPTLTRPSTDTQYFGPGTRLTVL.

The chain uses TRBV2 and TRBJ1-1, with a possible D match to TRBD1 (5 bases). This CDR3 has 18 residues. Germline CDR1 and CDR2: SNHLY and FYNNEI. The V end was cut by 5 bases, the J end by 4 bases, with 26 bases between. The CDR3 here is CASSQRIEPLRVSTEAFF. DNA of the CDR3: TGTGCCAGCAGTCAAAGGATAGAACCCCTCAGGGTGAGCACTGAAGCTTTCTTT.

V and J are TRBV7-9 and TRBJ2-5; 8 bases line up with TRBD2. The ends lost 1 base at V and 1 base at J; junction bases unmatched: 5. CDR1 is SEHNR, CDR2 FQNEAQ, per germline (reference sequence). CDR3 length: 16 residues. The CDR3 DNA sequence: TGTGCCAGCAGCTTAGAGCCAGCGGGGGCCCAAGAGACCCAGTACTTC. It codes for CASSLEPAGAQETQYF.

The rearrangement uses TRBV6-5 and TRBJ2-6, with D perhaps TRBD1 (5 bases). The CDR3 is 15 amino acids. V lost 5 bases and J lost 1, with 9 bases in between. The V gene's germline CDR1 is MNHEY and CDR2 SVGAGI. Here the CDR3 DNA reads TGTGCCAGCAGTAACCCAGGGTCTGGGGCCAACGTCCTGACTTTC. This gives the protein CASSNPGSGANVLTF.

This clone was seen a few times. The chain joins TRBV28 to TRBJ1-1; 7 nucleotides align to TRBD1. Germline assignment: CDR1 MDHEN and CDR2 SYDVKM. The V gene end was trimmed by 2 bases and the J gene end by 4 bases; junction bases not matched to a gene: 7. The CDR3 extends over 15 amino acids. The CDR3 DNA is TGTGCCAGCAGTTTAAGGAACGCAGGGGGCACTGAAGCTTTCTTT. It encodes CASSLRNAGGTEAFF.

This clone was seen a handful of times. The chain couples TRBV4-1 to TRBJ2-3, with D maybe TRBD1 (5 bases). The CDR3 is 15 amino acids. Germline loops: CDR1 MGHRA, CDR2 YSYEKL. The V and J ends lost 2 bases and 0 bases respectively, with 9 bases between them. The CDR3 protein is CASSQRGLSTDTQYF. CDR3 nucleotide sequence: TGCGCCAGCAGCCAAAGGGGCCTAAGCACAGATACGCAGTATTTT.

The chain uses TRBV4-2 and TRBJ2-1; unclear D gene. V shed 2 bases and J shed 3 bases, with 11 bases lying between them. Germline V lookup: CDR1 LGHNA, CDR2 YNFKEQ. This CDR3 is built from 15 residues. The CDR3 loop reads CASSQNEAVYNEQFF. The CDR3 region has the DNA TGTGCCAGCAGCCAAAATGAGGCAGTCTACAATGAGCAGTTCTTC.

This sequence joins TRBV6-2 or TRBV6-3 and TRBJ1-1, with 9 bases lining up with TRBD1. The CDR3 sequence is 15 residues long. The V gene end was trimmed by 2 bases and the J gene end by 3 bases; junction bases not matched to a gene: 4. CDR1 is MNHEY, CDR2 SVGEGT, per germline. The CDR3 is CASSYQGQGDTEAFF. The DNA of the CDR3 is TGTGCCAGCAGTTACCAGGGACAGGGTGACACTGAAGCTTTCTTT.

The table lists this clone with a few counts. The chain combines TRBV11-1 with TRBJ2-1; TRBD2 aligns across 8 bases. Germline CDR1 SGHAT, CDR2 FQDESV (reference sequence). The CDR3 spans 14 residues. The ends lost 3 bases at V and 8 bases at J; junction bases unmatched: 6. The CDR3 region is CASSFFRTSHEQFF. As DNA, the CDR3 is TGTGCCAGCAGCTTTTTTCGGACTAGCCATGAGCAGTTCTTC.

The chain has TRBV3-1 (or the pseudogene TRBV3-2) and TRBJ1-2; the D gene is possibly TRBD1 (6 bases). Trimming cost V 4 bases and J 5 bases, with 17 bases left between them. The germline gives CDR1 LGHDT, CDR2 YNNKEL (reference sequence). The CDR3 is made up of 15 amino acids. CDR3 nucleotides: TGTGCCAGCAGCCTAAAGGGGGATCGGTGGTATGGCTACACCTTC. As protein: CASSLKGDRWYGYTF.

The chain carries TRBV5-1 and TRBJ2-2, with TRBD1 identical over 8 bases. The ends lost 4 bases at V and 5 bases at J; junction bases unmatched: 7. Germline V lookup: CDR1 SGHRS, CDR2 YFSETQ. This CDR3 region has 15 residues. The CDR3 DNA reads as TGCGCCAGCAGCAAGTCAGGGGGCGATACCGGGGAGCTGTTTTTT. As protein: CASSKSGGDTGELFF.

This rearrangement joins TRBV2 to TRBJ1-6, with D perhaps TRBD1 (6 bases). CDR3 size: 14 residues. From germline, CDR1 is SNHLY and CDR2 FYNNEI. V was cut by 7 bases and J by 8 bases, with 15 bases left in between. CDR3 protein: CASTRQAVDSPLHF. The CDR3 DNA reads TGTGCCAGCACAAGACAGGCGGTCGATTCACCCCTCCACTTT.

The chain uses TRBV28 and TRBJ1-1; D gene ambiguous. From germline, CDR1 is MDHEN and CDR2 SYDVKM. Trimming left V 8 bases short and J 1 base short, with 5 bases between. This CDR3 comprises 11 residues. The CDR3 DNA is TGTGCCAGCGAGGGGAACACTGAAGCTTTCTTT. Its translation is CASEGNTEAFF.

The J gene is TRBJ2-7, the V gene TRBV15, with D perhaps TRBD2 (5 bases). Per germline, CDR1 LNHNV and CDR2 YYDKDF (reference sequence). V was cut by 4 bases and J by 2 bases, with 9 bases left in between. CDR3 size: 13 residues. The CDR3 DNA reads TGTGCCACCAGCACAGGACTTACCTACGAGCAGTACTTC. This gives the protein CATSTGLTYEQYF.

The chain uses TRBV6-5 and TRBJ2-7; 13 bases fit TRBD2. The CDR3 runs to 16 residues. Trimming at V came to 2 bases and at J to 2 bases, leaving 3 bases not matched to a gene. Germline lookup yields CDR1 MNHEY and CDR2 SVGAGI. CDR3 residues: CASSYLGLAGAYEQYV. The CDR3 DNA reads TGTGCCAGCAGTTACCTCGGACTAGCGGGAGCCTACGAGCAGTACGTC.

The chain couples TRBV27 to TRBJ1-1, with TRBD1 matching over 7 bases. The CDR3 is 13 amino acids. Germline values: CDR1 MNHEY, CDR2 SMNVEV (reference sequence). With 3 bases clipped from V and 11 bases from J, the junction kept 9 bases outside the gene matches. The chain's CDR3 is CASSFTGATGAFF. The CDR3 DNA is TGTGCCAGCAGTTTCACAGGGGCTACCGGTGCTTTCTTT.

The chain carries TRBV7-2 and TRBJ2-4, with 10 bases that match TRBD2. Germline trimming cut 3 bases from V and 2 bases from J; bases unmatched to any gene: 7. Per the germline V gene, CDR1 is SGHTA and CDR2 is FQGNSA. The CDR3 totals 17 residues. The CDR3 loop is CASSFSGGSASKNIQYF. CDR3 DNA: TGTGCCAGCAGCTTTAGCGGGGGGTCGGCCTCCAAAAACATTCAGTACTTC.

This chain connects TRBV30 to TRBJ2-2; D is unresolved. The CDR3 covers 15 residues. Looked up from germline, CDR1 is GTSNPN and CDR2 is SVGIG (reference sequence). V was cut by 3 bases and J by 1 base, with 12 bases left in between. The chain's CDR3 is CAWSRPQENTGELFF. The CDR3, as DNA: TGTGCCTGGAGCCGGCCCCAGGAGAACACCGGGGAGCTGTTTTTT.

The CDR3 is CASSPRGGSNQPQHF. The CDR3 nucleotides read TGTGCCAGCAGTCCCAGGGGAGGGAGCAATCAGCCCCAGCATTTT. This chain links TRBV6-5 with TRBJ1-5; D perhaps matches TRBD1 (6 bases). Germline V gene lookup returns CDR1 MNHEY and CDR2 SVGAGI. The V end lost 5 bases, the J end lost 1 base, and 12 bases lay between the germline ends. The CDR3 runs 15 residues.

The V call is TRBV9, the J call TRBJ2-1; 14 positions agree with TRBD2. Looked up from germline, CDR1 is SGDLS and CDR2 is YYNGEE. The CDR3 spans 15 residues. J lost 8 bases, V lost 2 bases, and 3 bases had no gene match. CDR3 sequence: CASSVGTSGRYEQFF. The CDR3 DNA reads as TGTGCCAGCAGCGTGGGGACTAGCGGGAGATATGAGCAGTTCTTC.